The 10 T cell receptor beta chains below come from one sample, sequenced in a study of shared clonotypes between healthy human individuals. The repertoire was sequenced with immunoSEQ multiplex PCR; TCRdb's copy has only in-frame clones and lacks some. The data contain over a million clones, about four fifths of them singletons. Sample: memory CD4+ T cells from PBMCs. Regarding subset: CD45RA-negative fraction. The receptors come from a man younger than 35 in good health. Some clones in this sample may be carry-over from other donors' samples.

The rearrangement uses TRBV11-2 and TRBJ1-1, with 9 positions matching TRBD1. J gave up 4 bases and V 5 bases, and 8 bases lay outside the gene matches. This CDR3 contains 15 residues. CDR1 is SGHAT and CDR2 is FQNNGV in the germline V gene. CDR3 in amino acids: CASSPGQGFITEAFF. As DNA, the CDR3 is TGTGCCAGCAGCCCTGGACAGGGGTTTATCACTGAAGCTTTCTTT.

This clone has ten or more counts. V is TRBV5-1 and J is TRBJ2-7, with D possibly matching TRBD2 (5 bases). The CDR3 length is 14 residues. V lost 4 bases and J 7 bases, leaving 18 bases between the germline ends. Germline CDR1 reads SGHRS; CDR2 reads YFSETQ. The CDR3 sequence: CASSPTSLTGEQYF. The CDR3 DNA sequence: TGCGCCAGCAGCCCCACTAGTTTAACTGGGGAGCAGTACTTC.

This chain uses TRBV28 with TRBJ2-2; D might be TRBD2 (6 bases). The CDR3 length is 14 residues. Per the germline V gene, CDR1 is MDHEN and CDR2 is SYDVKM. With 2 bases removed from V and 8 bases from J, the gap between germline ends came to 12 bases. The CDR3 bases are TGTGCCAGCAGTTTAGGGACTCCCTGGGGGGAGCTGTTTTTT. It is translated as CASSLGTPWGELFF.

Comment on this clone: The DNA is left out, because the CDR3 cannot be placed on it with certainty; the CDR3 is given as TCRdb lists it. The chain links TRBV28 to TRBJ1-1. 14 amino acids form the CDR3, both terminal residues included. The germline CDR1 and CDR2 sequences are MDHEN and SYDVKM. This CDR3 is CASSLWGVWERAFF.

This sequence joins TRBV19 and TRBJ1-4, with TRBD1 as a possible D gene (5 bases). V lost 4 bases, J lost 5 bases, and 11 bases lay in between. The CDR3 is 14 amino acids. Germline lookup yields CDR1 LNHDA and CDR2 SQIVND (reference sequence). This CDR3 is CASSNAPGNEKLFF. The CDR3, as DNA: TGTGCCAGTAGTAACGCTCCAGGGAATGAAAAACTGTTTTTT.

This chain links TRBV4-2 with TRBJ2-1; TRBD2 is a possible D gene (6 bases). Looked up from germline, CDR1 is LGHNA and CDR2 is YNFKEQ. The CDR3 loop spans 13 amino acids. V gave up 4 bases and J gave up 5 bases, with 9 bases separating them. The CDR3 nucleotides are TGTGCCAGCAGCCGGGGACTTAACAATGAGCAGTTCTTC. Amino acids: CASSRGLNNEQFF.

The chain links TRBV13 to TRBJ2-5; D is perhaps TRBD2 (5 bases). Germline assignment: CDR1 PRHDT and CDR2 FYEKMQ (reference sequence). The CDR3 has 17 amino acids. Deletions cut 2 bases from V and 5 bases from J, with 21 bases between. Here the CDR3 DNA reads TGTGCCAGCAGCTTACTTAGCTCGAGCGGCACAAGGGAGACCCAGTACTTC. Translated: CASSLLSSSGTRETQYF.

V is TRBV2 and J is TRBJ1-2; 9 bases are a match to TRBD1. The CDR3 has 14 residues. V dropped 6 bases and J dropped 8; count of bases not matched to a gene: 10. CDR1 and CDR2 (germline): SNHLY, FYNNEI. CDR3 region: CASSFTGQGDGYTF. The CDR3 DNA reads as TGTGCCAGCAGCTTCACGGGACAGGGAGACGGCTACACCTTC.

The CDR3 DNA follows: TGTGCCAGTAATACAGGGGGCTTCTCTGGAAACACCATATATTTT. This sequence encodes CASNTGGFSGNTIYF. The rearrangement links TRBV19 to TRBJ1-3, with TRBD1 matching 9 bases. This CDR3 is 15 amino acids long. The ends lost 7 bases at V and 0 bases at J; junction bases unmatched: 4. Germline values: CDR1 LNHDA, CDR2 SQIVND (reference sequence).

This rearrangement joins TRBV5-1 to TRBJ2-7, with a possible D match to TRBD1 (6 bases). Trimming took 0 bases from V and 1 from J, leaving 14 bases between them. The CDR3 contains 16 residues. The germline V gene has CDR1 SGHRS and CDR2 YFSETQ. The DNA of the CDR3 is TGCGCCAGCAGCTTGGAGCTGGCAGGGGTATCCTACGAGCAGTACTTC. Translated: CASSLELAGVSYEQYF.